A few counts support the clone carrying this TCR beta chain. What it binds is unknown. TCRdb reprocessed the 5' RACE reads via MiXCR and lists one record per CDR3 protein. The sample includes 400,000 to 550,000 distinct CDR3 sequences, 24% of them seen just once. The sample comes from a study of identical twins. The length of the CDR3 is 14 residues. Trimming took 3 bases from V and 10 from J, leaving 18 bases between them. Germline loops: CDR1 ENHRY, CDR2 SYGVKD. Study observations and caveats: Invariant MAIT and iNKT cells are populations that could partly confound zero-insertion analyses.

These data were likewise used in another study, on T cells expressing NK-cell markers.

Sequenced: CD4+ T cells sorted from blood. The receptor comes from a woman aged 18-35 years in good health. The chain employs TRBV10-3 and TRBJ1-1, with a tentative D call TRBD1 (5 bases). CDR3 sequence: CAISDLESSGRAFF. CDR3 sequence (DNA): TGTGCCATCAGTGATCTTGAGTCTTCGGGGCGAGCTTTCTTT.